The T cell receptor (beta chain) under discussion was sequenced for a study of blood T cell repertoires in COVID-19. With V trimmed by 5 bases and J by 5 bases, 10 bases remained unmatched. Germline lookup yields CDR1 SGHAT and CDR2 FQNNGV. The CDR3 sequence is 15 residues long. Method: immunoSEQ multiplex PCR; TCRdb's copy keeps in-frame clones and lacks some. Of about 100,000 clones in the sample, 85% are singletons; the top ten hold about 1.8%. The TCR comes from a woman between 70 and 85 years old with active or convalescent COVID-19. The genes are TRBV11-2 and TRBJ2-5, with TRBD1 identical over 8 bases. The sample taken for sequencing was peripheral blood. The CDR3 DNA follows: TGTGCCAGCAGCCAAAGCACAGGGGGGTGGGAGACCCAGTACTTC. Protein: CASSQSTGGWETQYF.